The entry that follows covers one TCR beta chain sequence. Its antigen is unidentified. Blood sampling took place at baseline, cycle 4 day 1, and cycle 7 day 1. The data are from a study of OX40 agonist ivuxolimab in advanced cancers. Overall study context: Dose-escalation subjects each had hepatocellular carcinoma, melanoma, renal cell or head and neck cancer.

The repertoire was sequenced with immunoSEQ multiplex PCR; TCRdb's copy has only in-frame clones and lacks some. Of approximately 67,000 clones listed, roughly 87% are singletons. Study-level findings and limits: On average, CD8+ T cells had more expanded clones than CD4+.

Trimming took 1 base from V and 4 from J, leaving 11 bases between them. The CDR3 has 14 amino acids. This TCR was recovered from an adult with an advanced solid tumor such as melanoma, head and neck, liver or kidney cancer. The rearrangement links TRBV5-3 to TRBJ1-2, with D maybe TRBD1 (5 bases). TRBV5-3 is an ORF, and what it does is uncertain. The sequences come from CD4+ or CD8+ T cells sorted from blood, collected in a trial of the OX40 agonist ivuxolimab. CDR3 in DNA: TGTGCCAGAAGCTTGACCCAGGGTCCCTATGGCTACACCTTC. The encoded protein is CARSLTQGPYGYTF.